This TCR beta chain was sequenced in a study of blood T cell repertoires in COVID-19. The overall study: Samples representing acute and convalescent COVID-19 were sourced from the United States, Italy and Spain.

In germline, CDR1 is MGHDK, CDR2 SYGVNS. This CDR3 comprises 12 residues. The V and J ends lost 3 bases and 5 bases respectively, with 8 bases between them. The method was immunoSEQ multiplex PCR; TCRdb's version includes in-frame clones alone and lacks a portion of them. The table includes around 310,000 clones, 85% to 90% detected once. This TCR came from a woman aged 40 to 55 with COVID-19, enrolled during active disease. The rearrangement links TRBV25-1 to TRBJ2-7, with D hard to call. Specimen: peripheral blood. CDR3 sequence: CASSEFPDEQYF. CDR3 coding DNA: TGTGCCAGCAGTGAGTTCCCGGACGAGCAGTACTTC.